The entry below describes one T cell receptor (beta chain). Its specificity is unknown. These data belong to a study of T-cell memory formation after mild COVID-19. Study-level background: TCR clusters showed largely donor specificity. Findings and caveats of the study: Nothing confirmed that second-wave clones peaking on day 37 were specific for SARS-CoV-2. CM and EM subsets held most contracting CD4+ clones; EMRA held CD8+ ones.

Germline V gives CDR1 MNHEY, CDR2 SVGAGI. Unmatched junction bases numbered 13, after V lost 5 bases and J lost 4 bases. CDR3 length: 17 amino acids. cDNA libraries for TCR alpha and TCR beta, carrying sample barcodes and UMIs, came from 5'RACE with constant-segment primers. Via MiXCR, TCRdb re-called the 5' RACE reads, giving one row per CDR3 protein. The sample holds approximately 260,000 distinct CDR3 sequences, around 16% seen once. The receptor was derived from a man aged 18 to 29 who had mild COVID-19 (a few samples of this study predate the infection). Cell type and time point are not known. The sequenced material came from PBMCs or a T cell subset sorted from them (not recorded which). The chain employs TRBV6-5 and TRBJ2-5; the match to TRBD2 covers 10 bases. The CDR3 DNA reads TGTGCCAGCAGTCCGACACTAGCGGGGAGGATCACAGAGACCCAGTACTTC. It codes for CASSPTLAGRITETQYF.